A selection of T cell receptor beta chains follows, all from one sample in a study of CD8 T cells in ankylosing spondylitis. TCRdb ran MiXCR on the 5' RACE reads and lists one entry per CDR3 protein. Of about 280,000 distinct CDR3 sequences in the sample, 20% were seen once. The sequencing input was blood, either unsorted or a sorted T cell fraction (not recorded which). The source is a male donor with ankylosing spondylitis or in good health (not recorded which). The CDR3 runs from the conserved cysteine through the conserved F or W. The order of the fields is D gene, V gene, clone size, J gene, CDR3 DNA, CDR3 protein. The D gene is left open where the match is weak. Size is stated for part of the rows, as once, few or many counts, or as a class when the clone is expanded.

NA	TRBV20-1	few	TRBJ1-4	TGCAGTGCGAAGGGGGGGTCTAGGAATGAAAAACTGTTTTTT	CSAKGGSRNEKLFF
NA	TRBV29-1	few	TRBJ2-1	TGCAGCGTTCGGAGGTGGGGAGTTGAGCAGTTCTTC	CSVRRWGVEQFF
NA	TRBV20-1	few	TRBJ2-5	TGCAGTGCTAAGGACCTCGCCGAGGAGACCCAGTACTTC	CSAKDLAEETQYF
NA	TRBV10-3	NA	TRBJ2-5	TGTGCCATCAGTGACCAGGCGGGAGAGACCCAGTACTTC	CAISDQAGETQYF
NA	TRBV5-1	few	TRBJ2-1	TGCGCCAGCAGCCCTGGACTGCCGGGGTACAATGAGCAGTTCTTC	CASSPGLPGYNEQFF
NA	TRBV6-2/TRBV6-3	NA	TRBJ2-6	TGTGCCAGCAGTTCCGACAGGGGAGGGTTTGCTGGGGCCAACGTCCTGACTTTC	CASSSDRGGFAGANVLTF
TRBD1	TRBV12-3/TRBV12-4	few	TRBJ2-1	TGTGCCAGCAGGGGGGACAGCAATGAGCAGTTCTTC	CASRGDSNEQFF
TRBD1	TRBV27	NA	TRBJ1-6	TGTGCCAGCAGTTTTACAGGGGCGAATTCACCCCTCCACTTT	CASSFTGANSPLHF
NA	TRBV18	NA	TRBJ2-1	TGTGCCAGCTCAACCCGGACTTCGAATCCTTCCTCCTACAATGAGCAGTTCTTC	CASSTRTSNPSSYNEQFF
TRBD1	TRBV3-1	NA	TRBJ2-3	TGTGCCAGCAGCCCTATAAGGGGGCCTAGCACAGATACGCAGTATTTT	CASSPIRGPSTDTQYF
NA	TRBV7-3	NA	TRBJ2-5	TGTGCCAGCAGCTTAAGACTTGGGGAGACCCAGTACTTC	CASSLRLGETQYF
TRBD2	TRBV12-3/TRBV12-4	few	TRBJ2-2	TGTGCCAGCAGTACGGGACTAGCGGGGGGCGCCGGGGAGCTGTTTTTT	CASSTGLAGGAGELFF
TRBD1	TRBV6-1	many	TRBJ1-1	TGTGCCAGCAGTCAGAGACAGGGAAGGAACACTGAAGCTTTCTTT	CASSQRQGRNTEAFF
NA	TRBV2	NA	TRBJ2-4	TGTGCCAGCAGCGCAGAGTTTCTAGCCAAAAACATTCAGTACTTC	CASSAEFLAKNIQYF
NA	TRBV7-3	few	TRBJ2-2	TGTGCCAGCAGCTTAACGGTTCTGAACACCGGGGAGCTGTTTTTT	CASSLTVLNTGELFF
TRBD1	TRBV6-1	NA	TRBJ2-1	TGTCCCAGCAGCTGGACAGGGGATAACAATGAGCAGTTCTTC	CPSSWTGDNNEQFF
TRBD2	TRBV11-2	NA	TRBJ2-5	TGTGCCAGCAGCTTAGGAGGACTAGCTGGAAAAAAAGAGACCCAGTACTTC	CASSLGGLAGKKETQYF
NA	TRBV12-3/TRBV12-4	NA	TRBJ1-1	TGTGCCAGCAGTTTAGCGATGGGACGGATCACTGAAGCTTTCTTT	CASSLAMGRITEAFF
NA	TRBV10-3	many	TRBJ1-4	TGTGCCATCAGTGAGGCTTCCCTGGGAGCAACTAATGAAAAACTGTTTTTT	CAISEASLGATNEKLFF
TRBD2	TRBV12-3/TRBV12-4	few	TRBJ2-1	TGTGCCAGCAGTGGGAGCGGGGGGGCTTCCTACAATGAGCAGTTCTTC	CASSGSGGASYNEQFF
TRBD2	TRBV28	NA	TRBJ2-2	TGTGCCAGCACCTACCGCCTAGCGGGGGGGGACACCGGGGAGCTGTTTTTT	CASTYRLAGGDTGELFF
NA	TRBV15	NA	TRBJ2-1	TGTGCCACCAGCATTAGCGGTTACAATGAGCAGTTCTTC	CATSISGYNEQFF
TRBD2	TRBV28	NA	TRBJ2-3	TGTGCCAGCACCTACCCGACTAGCGGCACAGATACGCAGTATTTT	CASTYPTSGTDTQYF
NA	TRBV5-1	few	TRBJ2-3	TGCGCCAGCAGGGAAAGGGGGGACTACACAGATACGCAGTATTTT	CASRERGDYTDTQYF
TRBD2	TRBV20-1	many	TRBJ2-3	TGCAGTGCCCCACTAGCGGGGCAAACAGATACGCAGTATTTT	CSAPLAGQTDTQYF
TRBD1	TRBV20-1	few	TRBJ1-6	TGCAGTGCTAGAGAGACGGGACAGGGAAATTCACCCCTCCACTTT	CSARETGQGNSPLHF
TRBD2	TRBV5-1	few	TRBJ2-1	TGCGCCAGCAGCTTGGAAGGGAGGGCCTATAATGAGCAGTTCTTC	CASSLEGRAYNEQFF
NA	TRBV24-1	many	TRBJ2-1	TGTGCCACCAGTGACCGCCGGGACTCGCAGTTCTTC	CATSDRRDSQFF
NA	TRBV7-7	NA	TRBJ2-3	TGTGCCAGCAGCTTAGGTTTTTCGTACCCGGCAGATACGCAGTATTTT	CASSLGFSYPADTQYF